The clone carrying this T cell receptor beta chain appeared a few times. What it binds is not known. In the original processing: Differences in CDR3 between clinicopathological groups were drawn on to build a classifier intended to discriminate distant-metastatic papillary thyroid cancer patients. TCRdb called clones again from the PCR reads with MiXCR. These V and J calls are TCRdb output, not the study's own analysis. The profile shows some 15,000 clones, approximately 31% of them singletons. Patients underwent thyroid surgery, and none had received any treatment before it. The data were obtained in a study of metastatic and nonmetastatic thyroid tumors. The overall study: Across blood and tumor or nodule tissue, repertoires from malignant and benign thyroid patients were compared with one another.

Study outcomes and limitations: The study reportedly found significantly higher TCR beta diversity in malignant thyroid tumors than benign nodules, in blood and tumor.

Germline V gene data show CDR1 as MDHEN and CDR2 as SYDVKM. V dropped 4 bases and J dropped 5; count of bases not matched to a gene: 13. There are 17 residues in the CDR3. The chain employs TRBV28 and TRBJ2-7; 11 bases are a match to TRBD2. The sample consisted of tumor tissue. This sequence was found in a female donor with papillary thyroid cancer or a benign thyroid nodule (not recorded which). Some clones in this sample may be carry-over from other donors' samples. Here the CDR3 DNA reads TGTGCCAGCAGTTCCCCATTGGTAGCGGGAGGGGGAAACGAGCAGTACTTC. Translating gives CASSSPLVAGGGNEQYF.